The clone carrying this T cell receptor (beta chain) turned up a few times. Per the original methods: It was from reference gene primer amplification that nucleated cell counts were estimated. Measured with immunoSEQ multiplex PCR; TCRdb has only the in-frame clones, and not every one. V, J and clone size are taken as reported in that table, and D and trimming were inferred from the DNA itself. Of over 100,000 clones listed, over 65% are singletons. This specimen comes from a study of blood T cell repertoires in COVID-19. Study as a whole: COVID-19 samples from acute and convalescent phases originated in the United States, Italy and Spain. In each case, the material was cDNA or gDNA derived from T cells, B-cell-depleted T cells, or PBMCs.

This clonotype was obtained from a woman aged 55-75 years with acute or convalescent COVID-19. Sequences were obtained from peripheral blood.

This CDR3 reads CASSFRNQPQHF. The CDR3 coding sequence is TGTGCCAGCAGTTTCCGGAATCAGCCCCAGCATTTT. The chain links TRBV27 to TRBJ1-5, with D unclear. V gave up 3 bases and J gave up 4 bases, with 4 bases separating them. The germline V gene encodes CDR1 MNHEY and CDR2 SMNVEV (reference sequence). The CDR3 covers 12 residues.